Below, 18 T cell receptor beta chains from the same sample are listed, as sequenced in a study of shared clonotypes between healthy human individuals. Here immunoSEQ multiplex PCR was the method, and the copy in TCRdb shows in-frame clones only, minus some. This table holds around 2.5 million clones, over 85% found once. Sequencing used naive CD4+ T cells from PBMCs. Subset in this sample: CD45RA+ positively selected. These receptors were collected from a man between 18 and 29 years old in good health. Some clones in this sample may be carry-over from other donors' samples.

Points on this clone: This same CDR3 is encoded by further DNA sequences in the sample. The rearrangement links TRBV7-9 to TRBJ2-1; perhaps TRBD2 as D (6 bases). The ends were cut back, 2 bases at V and 7 bases at J, with 6 bases in the middle. The CDR3 has 12 residues. In germline, CDR1 is SEHNR, CDR2 FQNEAQ (reference sequence). Written as DNA, the CDR3 is TGTGCCAGCAGCTTACTAGCGAATGAGCAGTTCTTC. Translated, it gives CASSLLANEQFF.

The CDR3 sequence: CASSGRRDMGTDTQYF. CDR3 sequence (DNA): TGCGCCAGCAGTGGGAGGAGGGACATGGGGACAGATACGCAGTATTTT. The V call is TRBV10-1, the J call TRBJ2-3; D may match TRBD1 or TRBD2 (6 bases each). The V end was cut by 4 bases, the J end by 3 bases, with 17 bases between. The CDR3 is made up of 16 amino acids. Looked up from germline, CDR1 is WNHNN and CDR2 is SYGVQD (reference sequence).

The rearrangement uses TRBV2 and TRBJ1-1; D gene unclear. CDR1 SNHLY and CDR2 FYNNEI come from the germline V gene. The CDR3 has 13 amino acids. The V gene lost 7 bases and the J gene lost 2 bases, with 11 bases spanning the gap. The CDR3 bases are TGTGCCAGCACCGACGGCTACAACACTGAAGCTTTCTTT. Residues: CASTDGYNTEAFF.

The gene calls are TRBV28 and TRBJ2-7; the D is unclear. In germline, CDR1 is MDHEN, CDR2 SYDVKM. The length of the CDR3 is 17 residues. The germline V and J ends were trimmed by 4 bases and 7 bases, with 26 bases remaining between them. Here the CDR3 DNA reads TGTGCCAGCAGTTCAGTCACCACTCCCGGGCCTTTTTTGGAGCAGTACTTC. Translating gives CASSSVTTPGPFLEQYF.

The chain couples TRBV5-1 to TRBJ1-1; D not resolved. Trimming took off 4 bases at V and 11 bases at J, with 21 bases between the two ends. Per germline, CDR1 SGHRS and CDR2 YFSETQ. The CDR3 length is 14 residues. The CDR3 loop reads CASSGGPLGTGAFF. The CDR3 nucleotides read TGCGCCAGCAGCGGCGGGCCCCTGGGAACGGGGGCTTTCTTT.

The genes are TRBV6-1 and TRBJ2-7; tentative D call: TRBD2 (5 bases). Germline CDR1 MNHNS, CDR2 SASEGT. Trimming shortened V by 6 bases and J by 12 bases, and 15 bases separated the two germline ends. The CDR3 is made up of 11 amino acids. CDR3 DNA sequence: TGTGCCAGCAGCCGGCGTGAGCGGATGTACTTC. Translation gives CASSRRERMYF.

The V and J genes are TRBV27 and TRBJ2-7; unclear D gene. The V end lost 1 base, the J end lost 7 bases, and 11 bases lay between the germline ends. The CDR3 spans 13 residues. Germline-derived CDR1 and CDR2 are MNHEY and SMNVEV (reference sequence). The CDR3, as DNA: TGTGCCAGCAGTTTATTACGGTCTTGGGAGCAGTACTTC. As protein: CASSLLRSWEQYF.

The chain is built from TRBV7-6 and TRBJ2-2; D not resolved. In germline, CDR1 is SGHVS, CDR2 FNYEAQ. The germline V and J ends were trimmed by 4 bases and 2 bases, with 8 bases remaining between them. This CDR3 is 14 amino acids long. CDR3 sequence: CASSYDLNTGELFF. For the CDR3, the DNA is TGTGCCAGCAGCTATGACTTAAACACCGGGGAGCTGTTTTTT.

J is TRBJ2-1 and V is TRBV27, with 7 bases aligning to TRBD1. The CDR3 consists of 17 residues. Germline CDR1 MNHEY, CDR2 SMNVEV (reference sequence). V trimming: 5 bases; J trimming: 0 bases; junction bases outside the gene matches: 10. The CDR3 spells CASSPETGPSSYNEQFF. The CDR3 nucleotides read TGTGCCAGCAGTCCCGAGACAGGGCCTAGCTCCTACAATGAGCAGTTCTTC.

The V call is TRBV6-6, the J call TRBJ2-7, with D unclear. Germline CDR1 is MNHNY and CDR2 is SVGAGI (reference sequence). Trimming took off 5 bases at V and 3 bases at J, with 14 bases between the two ends. The CDR3 extends over 14 amino acids. The CDR3 loop reads CASSTGRSNYEQYF. The CDR3 region has the DNA TGTGCCAGCAGTACGGGCAGGTCAAACTACGAGCAGTACTTC.

The J gene is TRBJ2-1, the V gene TRBV7-2, with 7 bases matching TRBD2. This CDR3 region has 16 residues. V dropped 2 bases and J dropped 6; count of bases not matched to a gene: 10. The germline V gene encodes CDR1 SGHTA and CDR2 FQGNSA. CDR3 protein: CASSLNRRERANEQFF. The CDR3 DNA follows: TGTGCCAGCAGCTTAAACAGGCGGGAGAGGGCCAATGAGCAGTTCTTC.

The chain uses TRBV28 and TRBJ1-2; TRBD1 might be the D (6 bases). V was pared by 2 bases and J by 7 bases, with 8 bases between. The CDR3 extends over 12 amino acids. Germline V gene lookup returns CDR1 MDHEN and CDR2 SYDVKM. The CDR3 DNA reads TGTGCCAGCAGTTTAGGACAGACTGGCTACACCTTC. It specifies CASSLGQTGYTF.

The gene calls are TRBV7-9 and TRBJ1-1; 8 positions match TRBD1. Unmatched junction bases numbered 8, after V lost 3 bases and J lost 5 bases. This CDR3 spans 15 amino acids. Germline V gene sequence: CDR1 SEHNR, CDR2 FQNEAQ (reference sequence). The CDR3 is CASSFDRTGRTEAFF. CDR3 bases: TGTGCCAGCAGCTTCGACCGGACAGGGAGGACTGAAGCTTTCTTT.

V gene TRBV5-1 combines with J gene TRBJ2-7; D may be TRBD1 (6 bases). Germline assignment: CDR1 SGHRS and CDR2 YFSETQ. This CDR3 is built from 14 residues. Trimming took off 4 bases at V and 0 bases at J, with 11 bases between the two ends. CDR3 sequence: CASSRDTGSYEQYF. The DNA of the CDR3 is TGCGCCAGCAGCAGGGACACCGGCTCCTACGAGCAGTACTTC.

Comments on this clone: Other nucleotide sequences in the sample specify the same CDR3. The V call is TRBV7-3, the J call TRBJ1-1; TRBD1 matches at 7 bases. The CDR3 consists of 14 residues. The J segment lost 5 bases and the V segment lost 2 bases, leaving 5 bases of the junction unmatched. The germline CDR1 and CDR2 sequences are SGHTA and FQGTGA. CDR3 sequence (DNA): TGTGCCAGCAGCTTAGAGGGGGCAGGGACTGAAGCTTTCTTT. Translating gives CASSLEGAGTEAFF. The full variable domain, its missing parts supplied by reference TRBV7-3 and TRBJ1-1, is GAGVSQTPSNKVTEKGKYVELRCDPISGHTALYWYRQSLGQGPEFLIYFQGTGAADDSGLPNDRFFAVRPEGSVSTLKIQRTERGDSAVYLCASSLEGAGTEAFFGQGTRLTVV.

A single count supports this clone. V gene TRBV9 combines with J gene TRBJ2-1, with 7 bases aligning to TRBD2. CDR3 size: 15 residues. Germline V gene lookup returns CDR1 SGDLS and CDR2 YYNGEE. The trim removed 4 bases at V and 0 bases at J, leaving 4 bases unmatched. The chain's CDR3 is CASSPWTSSYNEQFF. The CDR3 DNA reads TGTGCCAGCAGCCCCTGGACTAGCTCCTACAATGAGCAGTTCTTC.

The chain couples TRBV6-5 to TRBJ2-1; no definite D call. The CDR3 sequence is 14 residues long. Germline V lookup: CDR1 MNHEY, CDR2 SVGAGI. Between the trimmed V and J ends, which lost 2 bases and 9 bases, there was a span of 14 bases. CDR3 nucleotides: TGTGCCAGCAGTTACCCCACGCGCTGGGGTGAGCAGTTCTTC. Residues: CASSYPTRWGEQFF.

The V gene is TRBV6-6, the J gene TRBJ2-3; D unresolved. This CDR3 spans 14 amino acids. With 5 bases removed from V and 0 bases from J, the gap between germline ends came to 9 bases. The V gene's germline CDR1 is MNHNY and CDR2 SVGAGI (reference sequence). The CDR3 sequence is CASSPAYSTDTQYF. The CDR3 bases are TGTGCCAGCAGTCCAGCGTACAGCACAGATACGCAGTATTTT.